The present T cell receptor beta chain was sequenced within a study of T cell responses to AZD1222 COVID-19 vaccine. Study-wide results and limits: Among AZD1222 vaccinees, only five to seven were seropositive at baseline. It should be noted that donors were predominantly white British and more often female, and clonal diversity was possibly underestimated. Along spike, vaccine-associated CD4 TCRs were found throughout, with dominance at 160-218 and 743-854.

With regard to this clone: Antigen: not known.

This CDR3 region has 14 residues. V lost 9 bases, J lost 1 base, and 16 bases lay in between. Germline-derived CDR1 and CDR2 are MNHEY and SVGAGI. Produced via immunoSEQ multiplex PCR; TCRdb's table is partial and in-frame only. The table includes about 200,000 clones, 90% to 95% detected once. The V gene is TRBV6-5, the J gene TRBJ2-7, with TRBD1 as a possible D gene (5 bases). This specimen consisted of peripheral blood, obtained 28 days after the second dose of the MenACWY control vaccine. This TCR derives from an adult who received the MenACWY meningococcal vaccine as a control. CDR3 nucleotides: TGTGCCAGTGGTTCACCAGGGCCTTCCTACGAGCAGTACTTC. This codes for CASGSPGPSYEQYF.